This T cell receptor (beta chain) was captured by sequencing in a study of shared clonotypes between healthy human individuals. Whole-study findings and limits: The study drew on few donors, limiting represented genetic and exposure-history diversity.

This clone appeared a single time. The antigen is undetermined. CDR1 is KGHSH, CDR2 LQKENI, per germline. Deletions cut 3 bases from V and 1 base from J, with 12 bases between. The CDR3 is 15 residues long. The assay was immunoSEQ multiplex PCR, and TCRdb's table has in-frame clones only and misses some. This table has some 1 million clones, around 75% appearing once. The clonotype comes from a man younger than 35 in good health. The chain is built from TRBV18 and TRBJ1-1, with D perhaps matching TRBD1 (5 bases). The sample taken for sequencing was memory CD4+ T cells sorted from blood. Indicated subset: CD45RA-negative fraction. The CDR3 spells CASSPFRTKNTEAFF. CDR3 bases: TGTGCCAGCTCACCCTTCAGGACAAAGAACACTGAAGCTTTCTTT.